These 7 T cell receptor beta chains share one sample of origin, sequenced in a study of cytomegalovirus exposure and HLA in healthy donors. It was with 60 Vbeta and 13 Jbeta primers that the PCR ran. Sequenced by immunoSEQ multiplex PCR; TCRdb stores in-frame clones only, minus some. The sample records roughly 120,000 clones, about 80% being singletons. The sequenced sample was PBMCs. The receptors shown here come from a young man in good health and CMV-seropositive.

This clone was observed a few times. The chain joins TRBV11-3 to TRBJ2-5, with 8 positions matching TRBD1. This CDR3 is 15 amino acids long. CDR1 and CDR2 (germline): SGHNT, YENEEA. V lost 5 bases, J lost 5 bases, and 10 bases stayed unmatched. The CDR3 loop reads CASSPRTTGEETQYF. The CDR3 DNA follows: TGTGCCAGCAGCCCGCGAACGACAGGGGAGGAGACCCAGTACTTC.

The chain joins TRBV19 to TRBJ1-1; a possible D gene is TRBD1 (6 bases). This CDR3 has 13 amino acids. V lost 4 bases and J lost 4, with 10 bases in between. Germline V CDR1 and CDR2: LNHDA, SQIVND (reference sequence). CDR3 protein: CASSRGQFTEAFF. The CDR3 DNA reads TGTGCCAGTAGTAGAGGACAGTTCACTGAAGCTTTCTTT.

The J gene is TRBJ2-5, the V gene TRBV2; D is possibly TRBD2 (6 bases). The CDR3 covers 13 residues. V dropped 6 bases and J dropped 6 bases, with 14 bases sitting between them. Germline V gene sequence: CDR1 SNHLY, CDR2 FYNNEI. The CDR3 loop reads CASRPGGIKTQYF. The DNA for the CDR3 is TGTGCCAGCAGACCCGGGGGTATCAAGACCCAGTACTTC.

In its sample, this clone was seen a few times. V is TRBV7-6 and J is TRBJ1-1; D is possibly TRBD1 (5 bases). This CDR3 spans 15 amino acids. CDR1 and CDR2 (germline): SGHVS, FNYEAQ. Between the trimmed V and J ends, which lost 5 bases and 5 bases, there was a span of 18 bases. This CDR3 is CASSTGGRGVTEAFF. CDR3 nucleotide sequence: TGTGCCAGCAGCACAGGCGGGCGCGGGGTTACTGAAGCTTTCTTT.

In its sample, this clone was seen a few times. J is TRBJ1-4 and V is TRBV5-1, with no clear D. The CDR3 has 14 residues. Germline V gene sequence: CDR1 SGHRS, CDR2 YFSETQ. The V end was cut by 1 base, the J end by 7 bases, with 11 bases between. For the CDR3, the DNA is TGCGCCAGCAGCTTGAGGCCCGGCGGTGAAAAACTGTTTTTT. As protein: CASSLRPGGEKLFF.

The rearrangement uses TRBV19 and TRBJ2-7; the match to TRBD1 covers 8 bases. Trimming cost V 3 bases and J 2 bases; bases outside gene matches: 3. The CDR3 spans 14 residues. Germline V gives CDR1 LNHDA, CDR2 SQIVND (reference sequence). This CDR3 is CASSIWGQAYEQYF. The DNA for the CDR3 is TGTGCCAGTAGTATTTGGGGACAGGCCTACGAGCAGTACTTC.

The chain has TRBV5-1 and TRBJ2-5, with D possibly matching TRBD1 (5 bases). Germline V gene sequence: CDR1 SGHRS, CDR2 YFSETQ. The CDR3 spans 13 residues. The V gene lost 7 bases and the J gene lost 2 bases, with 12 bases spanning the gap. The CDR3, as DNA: TGCGCCAGCTCTAAGACAGCTCAAGAGACCCAGTACTTC. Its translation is CASSKTAQETQYF.